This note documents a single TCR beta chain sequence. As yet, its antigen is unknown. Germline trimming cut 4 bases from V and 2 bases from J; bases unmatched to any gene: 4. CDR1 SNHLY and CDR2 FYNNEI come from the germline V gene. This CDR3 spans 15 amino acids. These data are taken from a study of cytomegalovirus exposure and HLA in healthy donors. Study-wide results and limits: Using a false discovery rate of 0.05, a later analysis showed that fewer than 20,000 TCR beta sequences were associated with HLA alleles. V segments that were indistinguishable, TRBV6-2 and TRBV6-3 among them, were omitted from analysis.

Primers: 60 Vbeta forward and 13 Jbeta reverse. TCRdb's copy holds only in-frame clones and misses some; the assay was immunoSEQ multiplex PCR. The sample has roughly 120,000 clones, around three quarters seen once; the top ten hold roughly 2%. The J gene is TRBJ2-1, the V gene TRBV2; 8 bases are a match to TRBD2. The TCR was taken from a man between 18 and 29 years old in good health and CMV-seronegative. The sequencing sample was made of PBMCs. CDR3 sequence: CASSGLARTYNEQFF. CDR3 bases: TGTGCCAGCAGTGGACTAGCGAGGACCTACAATGAGCAGTTCTTC.